The subject of this entry is one TCR beta chain. The table came from immunoSEQ multiplex PCR; TCRdb's copy has only in-frame clones and leaves some out. Seen here are roughly 67,000 clones, roughly 86% observed once, and the top ten hold 4.1%. The data were obtained in a study of blood T cell repertoires in COVID-19. V dropped 4 bases and J dropped 2 bases, with 18 bases sitting between them. CDR3 length: 17 residues. Germline V gene sequence: CDR1 ENHRY, CDR2 SYGVKD. The sequence was obtained from a man in his fifties with acute or convalescent COVID-19. Sequenced sample: peripheral blood. V usage is TRBV10-3 and J usage is TRBJ1-5; D uncertain. The CDR3 spells CAISAILSLGGNQPQHF. The CDR3 DNA follows: TGTGCCATCAGTGCGATACTGTCTCTTGGTGGCAATCAGCCCCAGCATTTT.